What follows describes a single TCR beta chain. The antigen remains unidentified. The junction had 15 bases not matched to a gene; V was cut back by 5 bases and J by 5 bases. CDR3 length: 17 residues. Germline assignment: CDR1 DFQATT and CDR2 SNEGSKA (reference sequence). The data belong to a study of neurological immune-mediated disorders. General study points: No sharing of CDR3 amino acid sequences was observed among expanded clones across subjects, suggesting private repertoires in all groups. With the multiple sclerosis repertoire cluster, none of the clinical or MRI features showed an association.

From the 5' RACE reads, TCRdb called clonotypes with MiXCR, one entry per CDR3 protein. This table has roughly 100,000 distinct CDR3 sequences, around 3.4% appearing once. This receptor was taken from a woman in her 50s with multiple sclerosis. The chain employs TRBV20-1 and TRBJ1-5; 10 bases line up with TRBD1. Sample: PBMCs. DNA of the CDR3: TGCAGTGCTGGCTTTTGGGACAGGGGAACAAACGATCAGCCCCAGCATTTT. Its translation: CSAGFWDRGTNDQPQHF.